The 28 T cell receptor beta chains below were found in one sample sequenced in a study of shared clonotypes between healthy human individuals. Cells designated naive CD8 were CD45RO-negative and were positively selected for CCR7, with terminally differentiated effector memory CD45RA+ cells excluded. Repertoires were generated with immunoSEQ multiplex PCR, while TCRdb's copy carries only in-frame clones and drops some. The sample lists millions of clones, roughly 91% occurring once. Sequenced material: naive CD8+ T cells from PBMCs. Source of these receptors: a man aged 18 to 35 in good health. Some clones in this sample may be carry-over from other donors' samples.

The V call is TRBV5-4, the J call TRBJ1-2; tentative D call: TRBD1 (5 bases). Germline-derived CDR1 and CDR2 are SGHNT and YYREEE (reference sequence). V shed 0 bases and J shed 8 bases, with 17 bases lying between them. This CDR3 region has 15 residues. The CDR3, as DNA: TGTGCCAGCAGCTTGGAACCCGGGGGGGTGCGGGGCTACACCTTC. It codes for CASSLEPGGVRGYTF.

CDR3 nucleotides: TGTGCCAGCAAGGACACTGAAGCTTTCTTT. Residues: CASKDTEAFF. The rearrangement uses TRBV2 and TRBJ1-1; D gene uncertain. The V end lost 7 bases, the J end lost 3 bases, and 3 bases lay between the germline ends. CDR3 length: 10 amino acids. The V gene's germline CDR1 is SNHLY and CDR2 FYNNEI.

The CDR3 DNA is TGTGCCGGACCCCGGGACAGGGATTGGGACACTGAAGCTTTCTTT. Protein: CAGPRDRDWDTEAFF. This chain joins TRBV7-8 and TRBJ1-1, with 9 bases lining up with TRBD1. The germline gives CDR1 SGHVS, CDR2 FQNEAQ. The CDR3 is 15 residues long. The V gene end was trimmed by 11 bases and the J gene end by 3 bases; junction bases not matched to a gene: 13.

The chain uses TRBV4-2 and TRBJ1-2, with D uncertain. From germline, CDR1 is LGHNA and CDR2 YNFKEQ. V was trimmed by 1 base and J by 6 bases, leaving 6 bases between them. The length of the CDR3 is 12 residues. The CDR3 region is CASSQGGNGYTF. The DNA for the CDR3 is TGTGCCAGCAGCCAAGGAGGGAATGGCTACACCTTC.

As concerns this clone: Other DNA sequences from this sample encode an identical CDR3 as well. This sequence joins TRBV5-1 and TRBJ2-7, with 8 bases identical to TRBD1. Losses at the gene ends were 3 bases for V and 2 bases for J; bases not matched to a gene: 1. Germline CDR1 reads SGHRS; CDR2 reads YFSETQ. The CDR3 runs 13 residues. CDR3: CASSSTGAYEQYF. The CDR3 DNA follows: TGCGCCAGCAGCTCGACAGGGGCCTACGAGCAGTACTTC.

The J gene is TRBJ2-7, the V gene TRBV27; D unresolved. Germline V gene sequence: CDR1 MNHEY, CDR2 SMNVEV (reference sequence). This CDR3 contains 15 residues. V was shortened by 8 bases and J by 2 bases, with 19 bases between the two germline ends. CDR3 DNA sequence: TGTGCCAGCGGACCACAGATTACCCCGACCTACGAGCAGTACTTC. It translates to CASGPQITPTYEQYF.

J is TRBJ2-3 and V is TRBV29-1; D remains ambiguous. The V end was cut by 2 bases, the J end by 8 bases, with 5 bases between. CDR1 SQVTM and CDR2 ANQGSEA come from the germline V gene. The CDR3 has 10 residues. This CDR3 is CSVEWVTQYF. The DNA for the CDR3 is TGCAGCGTTGAATGGGTTACGCAGTATTTT.

This rearrangement joins TRBV2 to TRBJ2-7, with a tentative D call TRBD2 (5 bases). This CDR3 is 15 amino acids long. Germline-derived CDR1 and CDR2 are SNHLY and FYNNEI. The germline V and J ends were trimmed by 7 bases and 0 bases, with 16 bases remaining between them. The CDR3, as DNA: TGTGCCAGCACCTCCCGGGATCTGAGCTCCTACGAGCAGTACTTC. Amino acid sequence: CASTSRDLSSYEQYF.

This sequence joins TRBV4-1 and TRBJ2-1; a possible D gene is TRBD2 (5 bases). Germline loops: CDR1 MGHRA, CDR2 YSYEKL. V dropped 4 bases and J dropped 7 bases, with 17 bases sitting between them. This CDR3 has 15 residues. CDR3 amino acids: CASSLSPGIQNEQFF. In nucleotides, the CDR3 is TGCGCCAGCAGCCTCTCTCCCGGGATTCAGAATGAGCAGTTCTTC.

The rearrangement links TRBV2 to TRBJ2-5, with TRBD1 matching over 7 bases. Trimming took 2 bases from V and 5 from J; bases not matched to a gene: 2. The CDR3 is 13 residues long. The germline CDR1 and CDR2 sequences are SNHLY and FYNNEI. The CDR3 nucleotides read TGTGCCAGCAGTGAAATACAGGGGGAGACCCAGTACTTC. Its translation is CASSEIQGETQYF.

This sequence joins TRBV7-9 and TRBJ1-4, with 7 bases lining up with TRBD1. Germline V gene sequence: CDR1 SEHNR, CDR2 FQNEAQ (reference sequence). V gave up 5 bases and J gave up 6 bases; unmatched junction bases: 6. The CDR3 has 14 residues. CDR3 nucleotides: TGTGCCAGCAGCCCAAGGACAGGCCATGAAAAACTGTTTTTT. Protein sequence: CASSPRTGHEKLFF.

V and J are TRBV5-6 and TRBJ2-2; no firm D call. The CDR3 is 13 amino acids. The germline V gene encodes CDR1 SGHDT and CDR2 YYEEEE. V was trimmed by 3 bases and J by 7 bases, leaving 10 bases between them. The CDR3 bases are TGTGCCAGCAGCTGGCAGCCACGCGGGGAGCTGTTTTTT. Translation: CASSWQPRGELFF.

The CDR3 reads CASSYRLAGASYEQYF. CDR3 bases: TGTGCCAGCAGTTACCGTCTAGCGGGGGCCTCCTACGAGCAGTACTTC. This rearrangement joins TRBV6-5 to TRBJ2-7, with 10 bases matching TRBD2. CDR1 is MNHEY and CDR2 is SVGAGI in the germline V gene. Trimming cost V 2 bases and J 0 bases; bases outside gene matches: 4. This CDR3 spans 16 amino acids.

The CDR3 nucleotides read TGTGCCAGCAGTGAGTGGCGGGGCTCCTACGAGCAGTACTTC. This gives the protein CASSEWRGSYEQYF. V gene TRBV6-1 combines with J gene TRBJ2-7; D is possibly TRBD2 (6 bases). The germline V gene has CDR1 MNHNS and CDR2 SASEGT. Deletions cut 3 bases from V and 0 bases from J, with 9 bases between. The CDR3 spans 14 residues.

This chain joins TRBV5-5 and TRBJ1-1, with D unclear. The CDR3 is 13 residues long. Germline-derived CDR1 and CDR2 are SGHKS and YYEKEE (reference sequence). Trimming removed 0 bases at V and 0 bases at J, with 3 bases between. The CDR3 sequence: CASSLVLNTEAFF. In DNA, the CDR3 is TGTGCCAGCAGCTTGGTACTGAACACTGAAGCTTTCTTT.

This clone was counted only a few times. This chain uses TRBV9 with TRBJ1-5; no definite D call. The CDR3 has 14 residues. From germline, CDR1 is SGDLS and CDR2 YYNGEE. With 0 bases removed from V and 5 bases from J, the gap between germline ends came to 9 bases. The CDR3 reads CASSVGYGDQPQHF. CDR3 nucleotide sequence: TGTGCCAGCAGCGTAGGTTATGGGGATCAGCCCCAGCATTTT.

The chain is built from TRBV2 and TRBJ1-4, with D unresolved. The CDR3 spans 13 residues. V lost 7 bases, J lost 2 bases, and 8 bases lay in between. The V gene's germline CDR1 is SNHLY and CDR2 FYNNEI. The CDR3 nucleotides read TGTGCCAGCAACGGCTGGACTAATGAAAAACTGTTTTTT. Translated: CASNGWTNEKLFF.

This clone was observed once. This chain connects TRBV5-4 to TRBJ1-2; a weak D match, TRBD1 (6 bases). Germline assignment: CDR1 SGHNT and CDR2 YYREEE (reference sequence). CDR3 length equals 14 residues. Trimming pared 2 bases from V and 5 bases from J, leaving 13 bases between. Here the CDR3 DNA reads TGTGCCAGCAGCTTAAAGGGGGATAGGTATGGCTACACCTTC. Protein sequence: CASSLKGDRYGYTF.

The chain uses TRBV9 and TRBJ2-1; D not certain. The CDR3 spans 13 residues. Germline V gives CDR1 SGDLS, CDR2 YYNGEE. The germline V and J ends were trimmed by 0 bases and 7 bases, with 8 bases remaining between them. This CDR3 reads CASSVGKENEQFF. CDR3 nucleotides: TGTGCCAGCAGCGTAGGTAAAGAGAATGAGCAGTTCTTC.

This chain links TRBV7-2 with TRBJ2-2, with 9 bases that match TRBD2. V gave up 3 bases and J gave up 1 base; unmatched junction bases: 6. The CDR3 has 17 amino acids. CDR1 is SGHTA and CDR2 is FQGNSA in the germline V gene. The DNA of the CDR3 is TGTGCCAGCAGCTTTATAGCGGGAGTAGGGAACACCGGGGAGCTGTTTTTT. Translated: CASSFIAGVGNTGELFF. The whole variable domain, filled in from reference TRBV7-2 and TRBJ2-2, reads GAGVSQSPSNKVTEKGKDVELRCDPISGHTALYWYRQSLGQGLEFLIYFQGNSAPDKSGLPSDRFSAERTGGSVSTLTIQRTQQEDSAVYLCASSFIAGVGNTGELFFGEGSRLTVL.

The CDR3 coding sequence is TGTGCCAGCAGTGACAGTAGCGGTCCTGAAGCTTTCTTT. This gives the protein CASSDSSGPEAFF. This chain links TRBV6-1 with TRBJ1-1; the D is unclear. The V and J ends lost 3 bases and 6 bases respectively, with 11 bases between them. Germline assignment: CDR1 MNHNS and CDR2 SASEGT. The CDR3 covers 13 residues.

The chain couples TRBV6-6 to TRBJ2-7, with D possibly TRBD2 on 6 matching bases. This CDR3 is built from 14 residues. Germline V gives CDR1 MNHNY, CDR2 SVGAGI (reference sequence). Trimming removed 2 bases from V and 3 bases from J, with 11 bases in between. The CDR3: CASSYGEGGYEQYF. The CDR3 region has the DNA TGTGCCAGCAGTTACGGAGAGGGAGGCTACGAGCAGTACTTC.

The chain joins TRBV12-5 to TRBJ2-3; 10 nucleotides line up with TRBD2. Trimming at V came to 0 bases and at J to 2 bases, leaving 8 bases not matched to a gene. The CDR3 length is 18 residues. In germline, CDR1 is LGHNT, CDR2 FRNRAP. The CDR3 is CASGLVQPSGRATDTQYF. CDR3 coding DNA: TGTGCTAGTGGTTTGGTACAGCCGAGCGGGAGGGCCACAGATACGCAGTATTTT.

The V and J genes are TRBV15 and TRBJ2-2, with 7 bases aligning to TRBD1. V gave up 1 base and J gave up 1 base; unmatched junction bases: 0. Per germline, CDR1 LNHNV and CDR2 YYDKDF (reference sequence). CDR3 length: 15 amino acids. The CDR3 loop is CATSRGDRNTGELFF. The CDR3 nucleotides read TGTGCCACCAGCAGAGGGGACAGGAACACCGGGGAGCTGTTTTTT.

The V call is TRBV19, the J call TRBJ2-3, with TRBD2 as a possible D gene (5 bases). V was pared by 3 bases and J by 2 bases, with 12 bases between. This CDR3 spans 15 amino acids. Germline V gene lookup returns CDR1 LNHDA and CDR2 SQIVND (reference sequence). This CDR3 reads CASSMEAGYTDTQYF. The CDR3 bases are TGTGCCAGTAGTATGGAGGCAGGTTACACAGATACGCAGTATTTT.

This clone was detected a few times. This sequence joins TRBV30 and TRBJ1-1, with D unclear. The ends were cut back, 0 bases at V and 3 bases at J, with 20 bases in the middle. Per germline, CDR1 GTSNPN and CDR2 SVGIG (reference sequence). The CDR3 has 17 residues. CDR3 sequence reads: CAWSVRGSEVLDTEAFF. In nucleotides, the CDR3 is TGTGCCTGGAGTGTACGAGGGTCTGAGGTTTTGGACACTGAAGCTTTCTTT.

This clone was observed a few times. V is TRBV11-1 and J is TRBJ1-2; 10 bases are shared with TRBD1. The CDR3 sequence is 15 residues long. Germline CDR1 reads SGHAT; CDR2 reads FQDESV (reference sequence). J gave up 6 bases and V 4 bases, and 8 bases lay outside the gene matches. CDR3 sequence (DNA): TGTGCCAGCAGCTCGACCGGGACAGGGGCTAATGGCTACACCTTC. It encodes CASSSTGTGANGYTF.

The chain recombines TRBV10-3 with TRBJ2-4; 7 positions match TRBD1. This CDR3 spans 17 amino acids. Germline V gene sequence: CDR1 ENHRY, CDR2 SYGVKD. V was clipped by 5 bases and J by 3 bases; unmatched bases: 13. The CDR3 sequence: CAISPVKGAGDKNIQYF. In DNA form, the CDR3 reads TGTGCCATCAGTCCTGTTAAGGGGGCTGGGGACAAAAACATTCAGTACTTC.